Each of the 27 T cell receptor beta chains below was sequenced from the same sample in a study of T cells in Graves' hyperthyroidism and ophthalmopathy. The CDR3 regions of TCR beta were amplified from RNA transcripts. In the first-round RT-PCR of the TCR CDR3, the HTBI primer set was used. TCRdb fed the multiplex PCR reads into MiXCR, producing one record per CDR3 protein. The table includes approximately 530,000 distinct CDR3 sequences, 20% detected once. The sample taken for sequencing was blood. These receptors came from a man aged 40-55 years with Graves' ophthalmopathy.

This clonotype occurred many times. The CDR3 DNA reads as TGTGCCAGCAGCCAAAACGCCGGGGGGCCTGATGAGCAGTTCTTC. This sequence encodes CASSQNAGGPDEQFF. V and J are TRBV3-1 and TRBJ2-1; D is perhaps TRBD2 (7 bases). This CDR3 comprises 15 residues. V shed 2 bases and J shed 8 bases, with 16 bases lying between them. Germline values: CDR1 LGHDT, CDR2 YNNKEL (reference sequence).

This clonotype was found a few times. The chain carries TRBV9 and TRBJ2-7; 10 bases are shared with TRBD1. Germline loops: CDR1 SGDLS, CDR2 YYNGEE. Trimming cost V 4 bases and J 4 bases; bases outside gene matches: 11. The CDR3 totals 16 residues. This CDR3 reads CASSPRPGQGSYEQYF. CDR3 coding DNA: TGTGCCAGCAGCCCCCGACCGGGACAGGGGTCGTACGAGCAGTACTTC.

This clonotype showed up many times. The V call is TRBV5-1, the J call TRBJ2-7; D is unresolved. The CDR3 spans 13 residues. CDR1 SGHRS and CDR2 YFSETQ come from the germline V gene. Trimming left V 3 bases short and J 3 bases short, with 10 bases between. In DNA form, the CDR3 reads TGCGCCAGCAGCTCCCTGGGCCTCTACGAGCAGTACTTC. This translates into CASSSLGLYEQYF.

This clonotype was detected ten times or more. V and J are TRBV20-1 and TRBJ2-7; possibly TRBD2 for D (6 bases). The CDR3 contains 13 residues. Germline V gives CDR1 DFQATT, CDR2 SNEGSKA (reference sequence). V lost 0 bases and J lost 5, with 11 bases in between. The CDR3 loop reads CSARDGGNHEQYF. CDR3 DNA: TGCAGTGCTAGAGATGGCGGGAACCACGAGCAGTACTTC.

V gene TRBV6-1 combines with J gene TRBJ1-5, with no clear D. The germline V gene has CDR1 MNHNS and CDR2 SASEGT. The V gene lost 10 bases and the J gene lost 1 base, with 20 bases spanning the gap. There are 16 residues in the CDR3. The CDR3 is CATQPSGPHSNQPQHF. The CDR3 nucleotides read TGTGCCACCCAGCCCTCGGGTCCTCACAGCAATCAGCCCCAGCATTTT.

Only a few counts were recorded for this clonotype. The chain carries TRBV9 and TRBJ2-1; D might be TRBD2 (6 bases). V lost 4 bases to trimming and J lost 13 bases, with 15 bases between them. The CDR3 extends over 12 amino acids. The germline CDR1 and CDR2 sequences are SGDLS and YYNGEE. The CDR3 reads CASSRVGSGQFF. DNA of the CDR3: TGTGCCAGCAGCCGCGTCGGGAGCGGCCAGTTCTTC.

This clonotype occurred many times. The CDR3 DNA is TGTGCCAGCAGTTACTCGAATCAGGGGGCGGGCGAGCAGTACTTC. This codes for CASSYSNQGAGEQYF. The rearrangement uses TRBV6-5 and TRBJ2-7; 8 bases are shared with TRBD1. V shed 0 bases, J shed 6 bases, and the junction held 7 bases outside the gene matches. The CDR3 runs to 15 residues. Germline assignment: CDR1 MNHEY and CDR2 SVGAGI.

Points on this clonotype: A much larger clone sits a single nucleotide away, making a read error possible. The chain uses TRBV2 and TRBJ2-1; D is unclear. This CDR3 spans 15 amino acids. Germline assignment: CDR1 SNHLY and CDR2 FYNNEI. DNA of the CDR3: TGTGCCAGCAGTGAAGAAGGGCTCTCCTACGATGAGCAGTTCTTC. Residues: CASSEEGLSYDEQFF.

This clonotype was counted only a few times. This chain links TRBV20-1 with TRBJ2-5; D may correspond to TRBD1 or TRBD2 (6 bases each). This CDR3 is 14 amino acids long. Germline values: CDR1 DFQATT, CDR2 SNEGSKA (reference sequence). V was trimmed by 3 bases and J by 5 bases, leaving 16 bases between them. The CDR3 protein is CSARGGHHGETQYF. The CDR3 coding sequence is TGCAGTGCTAGGGGGGGACACCACGGGGAGACCCAGTACTTC.

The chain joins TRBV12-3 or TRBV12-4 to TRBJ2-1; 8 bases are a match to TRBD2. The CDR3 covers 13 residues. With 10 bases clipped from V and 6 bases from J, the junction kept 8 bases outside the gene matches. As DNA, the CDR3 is TGTGCCACTGCTACTAGCGGACTCAATGAGCAGTTCTTC. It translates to CATATSGLNEQFF.

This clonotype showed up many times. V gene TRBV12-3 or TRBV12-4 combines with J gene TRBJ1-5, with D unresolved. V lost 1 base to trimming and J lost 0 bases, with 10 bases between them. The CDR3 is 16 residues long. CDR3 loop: CASSLERPTSNQPQHF. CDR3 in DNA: TGTGCCAGCAGTTTAGAGAGGCCCACTAGCAATCAGCCCCAGCATTTT.

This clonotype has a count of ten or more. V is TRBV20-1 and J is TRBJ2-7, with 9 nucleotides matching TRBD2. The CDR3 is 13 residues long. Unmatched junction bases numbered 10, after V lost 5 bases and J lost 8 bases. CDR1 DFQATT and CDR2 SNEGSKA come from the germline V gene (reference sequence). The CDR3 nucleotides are TGCAGTGCTTGGGGGGCTAGCGGGGTACAGCAGTACTTC. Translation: CSAWGASGVQQYF.

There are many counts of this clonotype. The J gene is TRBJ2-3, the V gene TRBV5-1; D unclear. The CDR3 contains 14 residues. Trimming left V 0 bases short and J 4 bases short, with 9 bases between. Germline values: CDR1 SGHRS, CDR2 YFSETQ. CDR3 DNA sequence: TGCGCCAGCAGCTTGGGGGCGACTTCAGATACGCAGTATTTT. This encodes CASSLGATSDTQYF. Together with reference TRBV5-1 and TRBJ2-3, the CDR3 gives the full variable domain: KAGVTQTPRYLIKTRGQQVTLSCSPISGHRSVSWYQQTPGQGLQFLFEYFSETQRNKGNFPGRFSGRQFSNSRSEMNVSTLELGDSALYLCASSLGATSDTQYFGPGTRLTVL.

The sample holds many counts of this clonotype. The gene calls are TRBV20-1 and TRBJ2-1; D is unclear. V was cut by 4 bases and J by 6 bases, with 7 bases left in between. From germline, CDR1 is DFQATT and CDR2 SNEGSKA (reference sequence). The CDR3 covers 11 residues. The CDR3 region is CSATSINEQFF. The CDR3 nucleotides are TGCAGTGCTACCTCTATCAATGAGCAGTTCTTC.

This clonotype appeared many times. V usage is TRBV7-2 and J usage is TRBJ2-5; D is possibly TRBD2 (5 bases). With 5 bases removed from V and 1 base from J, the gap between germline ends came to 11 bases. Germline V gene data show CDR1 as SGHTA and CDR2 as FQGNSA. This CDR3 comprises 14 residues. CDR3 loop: CASSALSGQETQYF. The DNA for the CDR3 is TGTGCCAGCAGCGCCCTAAGCGGCCAAGAGACCCAGTACTTC.

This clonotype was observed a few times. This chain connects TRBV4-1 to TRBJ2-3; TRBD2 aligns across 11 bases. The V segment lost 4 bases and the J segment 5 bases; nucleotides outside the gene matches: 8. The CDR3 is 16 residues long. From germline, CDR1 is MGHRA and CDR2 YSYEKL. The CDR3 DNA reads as TGCGCCAGCAGCCTAGCGGGGGGGCCTCAAGGAGATACGCAGTATTTT. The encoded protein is CASSLAGGPQGDTQYF.

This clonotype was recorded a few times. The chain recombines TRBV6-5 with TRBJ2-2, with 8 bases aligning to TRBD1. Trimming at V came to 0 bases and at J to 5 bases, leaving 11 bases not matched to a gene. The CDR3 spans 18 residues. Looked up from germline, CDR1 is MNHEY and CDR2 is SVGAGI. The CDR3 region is CASSYSPSNRGETGELFF. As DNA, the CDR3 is TGTGCCAGCAGTTACTCGCCCTCCAACAGGGGGGAGACCGGGGAGCTGTTTTTT.

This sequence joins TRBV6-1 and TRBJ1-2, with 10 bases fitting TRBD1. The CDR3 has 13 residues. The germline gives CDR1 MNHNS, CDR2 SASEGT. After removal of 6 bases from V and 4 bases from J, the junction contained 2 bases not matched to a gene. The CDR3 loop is CASRRTGGYGYTF. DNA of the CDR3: TGTGCCAGCAGACGGACAGGGGGCTATGGCTACACCTTC.

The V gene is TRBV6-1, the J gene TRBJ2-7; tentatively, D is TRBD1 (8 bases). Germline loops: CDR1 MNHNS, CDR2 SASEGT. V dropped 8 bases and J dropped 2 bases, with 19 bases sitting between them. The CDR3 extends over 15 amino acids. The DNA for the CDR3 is TGTGCCAGCGACAGGGGACTACTCCTTACCTACGAGCAGTACTTC. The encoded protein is CASDRGLLLTYEQYF.

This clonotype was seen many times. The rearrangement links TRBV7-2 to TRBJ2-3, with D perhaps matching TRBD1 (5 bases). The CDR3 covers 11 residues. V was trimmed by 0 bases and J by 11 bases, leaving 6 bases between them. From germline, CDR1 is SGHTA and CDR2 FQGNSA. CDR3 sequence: CASSLAQGQYF. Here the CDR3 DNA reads TGTGCCAGCAGCTTAGCCCAGGGGCAGTATTTT.

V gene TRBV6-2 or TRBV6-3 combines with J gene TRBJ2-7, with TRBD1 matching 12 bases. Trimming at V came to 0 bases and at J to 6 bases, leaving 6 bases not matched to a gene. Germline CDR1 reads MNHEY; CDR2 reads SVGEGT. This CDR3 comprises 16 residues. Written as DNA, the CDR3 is TGTGCCAGCAGTTACTCCTCCGGGACAGGGGGCACCGAGCAGTACTTC. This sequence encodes CASSYSSGTGGTEQYF.

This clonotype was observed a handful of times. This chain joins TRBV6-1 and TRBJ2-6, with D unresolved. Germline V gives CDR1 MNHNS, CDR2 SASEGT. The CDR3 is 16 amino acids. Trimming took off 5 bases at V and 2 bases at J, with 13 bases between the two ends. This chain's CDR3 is CASSYSRFPGANVLTF. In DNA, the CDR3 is TGTGCCAGCAGTTATTCCCGATTCCCTGGGGCCAACGTCCTGACTTTC.

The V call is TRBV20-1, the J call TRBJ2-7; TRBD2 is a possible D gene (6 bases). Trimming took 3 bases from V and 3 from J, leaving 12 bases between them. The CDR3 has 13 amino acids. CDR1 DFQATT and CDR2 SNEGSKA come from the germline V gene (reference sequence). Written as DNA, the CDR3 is TGCAGTGCTAGGGCGGGAACCCGCTACGAGCAGTACTTC. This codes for CSARAGTRYEQYF.

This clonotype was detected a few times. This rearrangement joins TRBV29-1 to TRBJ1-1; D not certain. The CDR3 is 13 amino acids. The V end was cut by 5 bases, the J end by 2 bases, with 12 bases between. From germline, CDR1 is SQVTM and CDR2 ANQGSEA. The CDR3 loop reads CSVQSALNTEAFF. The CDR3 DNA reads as TGCAGCGTTCAGTCGGCACTCAACACTGAAGCTTTCTTT.

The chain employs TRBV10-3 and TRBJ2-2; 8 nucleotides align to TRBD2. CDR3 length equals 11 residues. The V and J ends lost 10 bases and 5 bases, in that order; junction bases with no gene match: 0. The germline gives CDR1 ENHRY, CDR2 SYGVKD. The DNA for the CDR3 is TGTGCCAGCGGGGGGACCGGGGAGCTGTTTTTT. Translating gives CASGGTGELFF.

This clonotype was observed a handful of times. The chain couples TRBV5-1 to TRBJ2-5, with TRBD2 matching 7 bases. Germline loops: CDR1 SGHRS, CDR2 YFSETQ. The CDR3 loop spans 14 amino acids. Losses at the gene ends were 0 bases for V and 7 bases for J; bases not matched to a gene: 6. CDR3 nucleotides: TGCGCCAGCAGCTTGGCCGGGACTACCGGGACCCAGTACTTC. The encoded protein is CASSLAGTTGTQYF.

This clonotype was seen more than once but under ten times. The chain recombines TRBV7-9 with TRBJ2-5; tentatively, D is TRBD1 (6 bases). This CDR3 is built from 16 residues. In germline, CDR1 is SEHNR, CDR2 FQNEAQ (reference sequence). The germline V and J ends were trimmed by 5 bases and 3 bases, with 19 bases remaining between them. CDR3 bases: TGTGCCAGCAGCCATTCTAACCAAGGGGGAAAAGAGACCCAGTACTTC. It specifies CASSHSNQGGKETQYF.